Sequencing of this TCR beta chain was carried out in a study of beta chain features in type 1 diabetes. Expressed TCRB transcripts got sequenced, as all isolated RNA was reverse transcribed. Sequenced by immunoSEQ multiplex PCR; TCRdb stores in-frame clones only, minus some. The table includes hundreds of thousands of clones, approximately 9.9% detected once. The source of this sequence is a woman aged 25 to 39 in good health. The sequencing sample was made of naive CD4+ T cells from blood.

DNA of the CDR3: TGTGCCAGCTCACGAGGTCCCTCTGGGGCCAACGTCCTGACTTTC. This translates into CASSRGPSGANVLTF. The chain carries TRBV18 and TRBJ2-6; D is unresolved. The V gene's germline CDR1 is KGHSH and CDR2 LQKENI. V lost 4 bases, J lost 0 bases, and 7 bases lay in between. This CDR3 region has 15 residues.